This T cell receptor beta chain was identified in a study of blood T cell repertoires in COVID-19. Study-wide context: Specimens from acute and convalescent COVID-19 originated in the United States, Italy and Spain.

Original methodology: Amplification from reference gene primers served as the basis for estimated nucleated cell counts. TCRdb keeps only in-frame clones here, not all; method: immunoSEQ multiplex PCR. D and trimming were read from the DNA, whereas the V and J calls and clone size are those reported in that table. The sample carries a few hundred thousand clones, 87% recorded once. In germline, CDR1 is MNHEY, CDR2 SVGAGI. This CDR3 has 14 amino acids. V lost 7 bases and J lost 4, with 17 bases in between. Cohort assignment relied on participant-reported clinical history. Source material: PBMCs or T cells enriched from blood (not recorded which). The origin of this receptor is a woman between 35 and 50 years old who had recovered from COVID-19. The chain is built from TRBV6-5 and TRBJ2-7; possibly TRBD1 for D (6 bases). The CDR3 spells CASIEVQGRYEQYF. CDR3 nucleotide sequence: TGTGCCAGCATCGAGGTACAGGGTAGGTACGAGCAGTACTTC.